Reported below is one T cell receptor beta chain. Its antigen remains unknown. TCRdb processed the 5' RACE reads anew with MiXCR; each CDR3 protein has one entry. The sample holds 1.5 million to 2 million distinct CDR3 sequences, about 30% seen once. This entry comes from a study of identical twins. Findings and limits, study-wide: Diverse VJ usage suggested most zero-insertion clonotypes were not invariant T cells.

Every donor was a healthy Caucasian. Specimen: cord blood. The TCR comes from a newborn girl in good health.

This chain's CDR3 is CSARDGGRATDTQYF. For the CDR3, the DNA is TGCAGTGCTAGAGATGGGGGGAGGGCCACAGATACGCAGTATTTT. V usage is TRBV20-1 and J usage is TRBJ2-3; TRBD2 matches at 7 bases. V lost 0 bases to trimming and J lost 2 bases; unmatched junction nucleotides: 5. Germline-derived CDR1 and CDR2 are DFQATT and SNEGSKA (reference sequence). There are 15 residues in the CDR3.